This TCR beta chain appears in the sequencing data of a study of cytotoxic CD8 clonotypes in ibrutinib-treated CLL. The overall study: Responses comprised 24 partial and 2 complete; at median around 70 months, approximately 15 remained remitted and about twelve progressed. General observations from the study: Public clonotypes (which were uncommon) either contracted or remained stable on treatment.

The data were produced by immunoSEQ multiplex PCR, yet TCRdb's version contains in-frame clones alone and is incomplete. The table lists approximately 90,000 clones, roughly four fifths of them singletons, with 20% to 25% in the top ten. This clone was seen more than once but under ten times. The antigen remains undetermined. The germline CDR1 and CDR2 sequences are MNHNY and SVGAGI (reference sequence). The V segment lost 7 bases and the J segment 3 bases; nucleotides outside the gene matches: 7. This CDR3 comprises 14 residues. The starting material was PBMCs, obtained after 24 months of ibrutinib treatment. The rearrangement links TRBV6-6 to TRBJ2-7; 9 nucleotides align to TRBD1. The source is a human donor with chronic lymphocytic leukemia. The CDR3 region has the DNA TGTGCCAGCACAAACTTGGACAGGGGCTACGAGCAGTACTTC. It codes for CASTNLDRGYEQYF.